This T cell receptor beta chain was sequenced in a study of cytomegalovirus exposure and HLA in healthy donors. Study overall: An early data release held around 80 million unique TCRs from HLA-typed donors.

With respect to this clone: The antigen remains undetermined.

The V segment lost 0 bases and the J segment 5 bases; nucleotides outside the gene matches: 2. CDR1 and CDR2 from the germline V gene are SGHRS and YFSETQ. This CDR3 spans 15 amino acids. The PCR contained 60 Vbeta and 13 Jbeta primers. The data were produced by immunoSEQ multiplex PCR, yet TCRdb's version contains in-frame clones alone and is incomplete. Of about 150,000 clones listed, over 75% are singletons. The study's findings and limits: Presence/absence analysis assumed near-uniform sequencing depth across donors. Later analysis demonstrated an association between a missense DCLRE1C variant and TCR beta V- and J-gene trimming.

The clonotype was recovered from a woman younger than 45 in good health and CMV-seronegative. The chain employs TRBV5-1 and TRBJ1-6; TRBD1 agrees at 7 bases. Source material: PBMCs. The CDR3 loop is CASSLEQGDNSPLHF. CDR3 sequence (DNA): TGCGCCAGCAGCTTGGAGCAGGGGGATAATTCACCCCTCCACTTT.